This TCR beta chain was recorded in a study of blood T cell repertoires in COVID-19. Study-wide background: Acute and convalescent COVID-19 samples came from the United States, Italy and Spain.

Authors' analysis steps: Reference gene primer amplification gave nucleated cell count estimates. TCRdb's copy holds only in-frame clones and misses some; the assay was immunoSEQ multiplex PCR. Clonal size and the V and J genes are those of that table, whereas D and trimming came from the DNA. This table holds just over 90,000 clones, 75% to 90% found once. Germline V gene data show CDR1 as LNHDA and CDR2 as SQIVND (reference sequence). This CDR3 comprises 15 residues. V shed 4 bases and J 0 bases; nucleotides not matched to a gene: 3. This TCR was sampled from a woman older than 75 with acute or convalescent COVID-19. Sequenced input: peripheral blood. This chain connects TRBV19 to TRBJ2-1, with 7 bases that match TRBD2. The CDR3 reads CASSRGGGSYNEQFF. The CDR3, as DNA: TGTGCCAGTAGTAGGGGCGGGGGCTCCTACAATGAGCAGTTCTTC. Using reference TRBV19 and TRBJ2-1 for the parts outside the CDR3, the full variable domain is DGGITQSPKYLFRKEGQNVTLSCEQNLNHDAMYWYRQDPGQGLRLIYYSQIVNDFQKGDIAEGYSVSREKKESFPLTVTSAQKNPTAFYLCASSRGGGSYNEQFFGPGTRLTVL.